This TCR beta chain comes out of a study of regulatory and conventional T cells in RAG deficiency. Germline CDR1 reads SGHDT; CDR2 reads YYEEEE. V shed 1 base and J shed 1 base, with 5 bases lying between them. The CDR3 is made up of 13 amino acids. The sorted conventional CD4+ T cells were CD25-low and CD127-high, with genomic DNA sequenced. Profiling relied on immunoSEQ multiplex PCR, and the TCRdb table lists in-frame clones only, not all of them. Here the sample spans about 30,000 clones, 76% being singletons. The sample also formed part of further work on regulatory T cells. In that study: Primers: 52 TRBV forward and 13 TRBJ reverse. Skewed V and J usage and few unique V-J pairs marked patient repertoires, most in Tregs.

The sample was CD4+ effector T cells sorted from blood. The TCR was taken from a human donor in good health. V gene TRBV5-6 combines with J gene TRBJ1-2; D gene ambiguous. CDR3 region: CASSLWGNYGYTF. The CDR3 bases are TGTGCCAGCAGCTTGTGGGGTAACTATGGCTACACCTTC.